These T cell receptor beta chains were read from a single sample in a study of cytomegalovirus exposure and HLA in healthy donors. Generated by immunoSEQ multiplex PCR, the TCRdb table keeps only in-frame clones and is missing some. The sample gives around 180,000 clones, around 85% of which show up once; 1% is in the top ten. Sequencing was done on a sample of PBMCs. The receptor set was obtained from a boy aged 2-15 years in good health and CMV-seronegative. The CDR3 runs from the conserved cysteine through the conserved F or W. Fields, in order: V gene, J gene, D gene, CDR3 length, clone size, CDR3 protein, CDR3 DNA. The D gene is left open where the match is weak. A clone size is listed for some rows: how often the clone was seen (once, few, many), or a class if it is expanded.

V gene: TRBV14; J gene: TRBJ2-5; D gene: TRBD2; CDR3 length: 18; clone size: .; CDR3 protein: CASSLRPGTSGSWQTQYF; CDR3 DNA: TGTGCCAGCAGCCTCCGACCAGGGACTAGCGGGTCTTGGCAGACCCAGTACTTC
V gene: TRBV7-8; J gene: TRBJ2-5; D gene: TRBD1; CDR3 length: 18; clone size: .; CDR3 protein: CASSFRDRGRKGEETQYF; CDR3 DNA: TGTGCCAGCAGCTTTAGGGACAGGGGGCGGAAGGGCGAAGAGACCCAGTACTTC
V gene: TRBV5-7; J gene: TRBJ1-2; D gene: .; CDR3 length: 14; clone size: .; CDR3 protein: CASSLGVREYGYTF; CDR3 DNA: TGTGCCAGCAGCTTGGGGGTCCGGGAGTATGGCTACACCTTC
V gene: TRBV10-3; J gene: TRBJ2-3; D gene: .; CDR3 length: 13; clone size: .; CDR3 protein: CAIGTPSTDTQYF; CDR3 DNA: TGTGCCATCGGGACTCCTAGCACAGATACGCAGTATTTT
V gene: TRBV5-1; J gene: TRBJ2-4; D gene: .; CDR3 length: 15; clone size: few; CDR3 protein: CASSLVWGGRDIQYF; CDR3 DNA: TGCGCCAGCAGCTTGGTTTGGGGGGGCAGGGACATTCAGTACTTC
V gene: TRBV6-1; J gene: TRBJ2-3; D gene: .; CDR3 length: 15; clone size: .; CDR3 protein: CASSEEVGSPDTQYF; CDR3 DNA: TGTGCCAGCAGTGAAGAAGTCGGTTCGCCAGATACGCAGTATTTT
V gene: TRBV19; J gene: TRBJ2-7; D gene: .; CDR3 length: 16; clone size: once; CDR3 protein: CASSIEGDRTPWEQYF; CDR3 DNA: TGTGCCAGTAGTATAGAGGGCGACAGAACCCCCTGGGAGCAGTACTTC
V gene: TRBV29-1; J gene: TRBJ1-1; D gene: TRBD1; CDR3 length: 12; clone size: .; CDR3 protein: CSVTRTGGEAFF; CDR3 DNA: TGCAGCGTAACAAGGACAGGTGGAGAAGCTTTCTTT
V gene: TRBV23-1; J gene: TRBJ2-6; D gene: .; CDR3 length: 13; clone size: .; CDR3 protein: CASTQGGANVLTF; CDR3 DNA: TGCGCCAGCACGCAGGGGGGGGCCAACGTCCTGACTTTC
V gene: TRBV7-2; J gene: TRBJ2-1; D gene: TRBD1; CDR3 length: 13; clone size: once; CDR3 protein: CASSLPIGQGKFF; CDR3 DNA: TGTGCCAGCAGCTTACCCATTGGACAGGGAAAGTTCTTC
V gene: TRBV27; J gene: TRBJ2-5; D gene: TRBD1; CDR3 length: 16; clone size: .; CDR3 protein: CASRSTGTVPRETQYF; CDR3 DNA: TGTGCCAGCAGGTCAACCGGGACAGTCCCCCGGGAGACCCAGTACTTC
V gene: TRBV7-2; J gene: TRBJ2-1; D gene: .; CDR3 length: 15; clone size: .; CDR3 protein: CASSPRVAENNEQFF; CDR3 DNA: TGTGCCAGCAGCCCCCGGGTAGCGGAAAACAATGAGCAGTTCTTC
V gene: TRBV4-1; J gene: TRBJ2-1; D gene: TRBD1; CDR3 length: 18; clone size: .; CDR3 protein: CASSQALDRAFSYNEQFF; CDR3 DNA: TGCGCCAGCAGCCAAGCCTTGGACAGGGCTTTCTCCTACAATGAGCAGTTCTTC
V gene: TRBV9; J gene: TRBJ2-1; D gene: .; CDR3 length: 15; clone size: .; CDR3 protein: CASSSPGGIYNEQFF; CDR3 DNA: TGTGCCAGCAGCTCCCCCGGCGGGATCTACAATGAGCAGTTCTTC
V gene: TRBV7-2; J gene: TRBJ2-7; D gene: TRBD2; CDR3 length: 14; clone size: few; CDR3 protein: CASSLGLASYEQYF; CDR3 DNA: TGTGCCAGCAGCTTAGGACTAGCGAGCTACGAGCAGTACTTC
V gene: TRBV5-1; J gene: TRBJ2-7; D gene: TRBD1; CDR3 length: 15; clone size: .; CDR3 protein: CASSLVLDRLYEQYF; CDR3 DNA: TGCGCCAGCAGCTTGGTCTTGGACAGGTTGTACGAGCAGTACTTC
V gene: TRBV28; J gene: TRBJ1-5; D gene: TRBD1; CDR3 length: 18; clone size: .; CDR3 protein: CASSNRDSLPYSNQPQHF; CDR3 DNA: TGTGCCAGCAGTAACCGGGACAGCCTACCCTATAGCAATCAGCCCCAGCATTTT
V gene: TRBV28; J gene: TRBJ2-5; D gene: .; CDR3 length: 14; clone size: .; CDR3 protein: CASSLLRAEETQYF; CDR3 DNA: TGTGCCAGCAGTTTATTGCGGGCGGAAGAGACCCAGTACTTC
V gene: TRBV15; J gene: TRBJ2-7; D gene: .; CDR3 length: 16; clone size: .; CDR3 protein: CATSRDGGISSYEQYF; CDR3 DNA: TGTGCCACCAGCAGAGATGGCGGGATCAGCTCCTACGAGCAGTACTTC
V gene: TRBV29-1; J gene: TRBJ2-5; D gene: .; CDR3 length: 14; clone size: .; CDR3 protein: CSVGVGGGQETQYF; CDR3 DNA: TGCAGCGTTGGAGTCGGGGGTGGCCAAGAGACCCAGTACTTC
V gene: TRBV9; J gene: TRBJ2-5; D gene: TRBD1; CDR3 length: 14; clone size: .; CDR3 protein: CASSVGQGGETQYF; CDR3 DNA: TGTGCCAGCAGCGTGGGACAGGGTGGAGAGACCCAGTACTTC
V gene: TRBV27; J gene: TRBJ2-3; D gene: .; CDR3 length: 14; clone size: .; CDR3 protein: CASSSSEIPSRQYF; CDR3 DNA: TGTGCCAGCAGTAGTAGCGAGATCCCATCGAGGCAGTATTTT
V gene: TRBV4-1; J gene: TRBJ1-2; D gene: .; CDR3 length: 14; clone size: .; CDR3 protein: CASSLTDSSGGYTF; CDR3 DNA: TGCGCCAGCAGCCTTACGGACAGTTCGGGTGGCTACACCTTC
V gene: TRBV9; J gene: TRBJ2-2; D gene: TRBD2; CDR3 length: 16; clone size: .; CDR3 protein: CASSASSGVNTGELFF; CDR3 DNA: TGTGCCAGCAGCGCTTCTAGCGGGGTTAACACCGGGGAGCTGTTTTTT
V gene: TRBV4-1; J gene: TRBJ1-1; D gene: TRBD1; CDR3 length: 17; clone size: .; CDR3 protein: CASSRSGTGAVNTEAFF; CDR3 DNA: TGCGCCAGCAGCCGGTCCGGGACAGGGGCGGTGAACACTGAAGCTTTCTTT
V gene: TRBV4-1; J gene: TRBJ2-3; D gene: .; CDR3 length: 17; clone size: .; CDR3 protein: CASSQIGRGKGTDTQYF; CDR3 DNA: TGCGCCAGCAGCCAAATAGGGAGGGGGAAAGGCACAGATACGCAGTATTTT
V gene: TRBV5-5; J gene: TRBJ1-5; D gene: .; CDR3 length: 14; clone size: .; CDR3 protein: CASSLEADYQPQHF; CDR3 DNA: TGTGCCAGCAGCTTGGAGGCAGACTATCAGCCCCAGCATTTT
V gene: TRBV4-2; J gene: TRBJ2-4; D gene: .; CDR3 length: 17; clone size: .; CDR3 protein: CASSPETGLLAKNIQYF; CDR3 DNA: TGTGCCAGCAGCCCAGAGACGGGACTTTTAGCCAAAAACATTCAGTACTTC
V gene: TRBV4-1; J gene: TRBJ1-5; D gene: .; CDR3 length: 16; clone size: .; CDR3 protein: CASSQDPWPGGQPQHF; CDR3 DNA: TGCGCCAGCAGCCAAGATCCGTGGCCGGGGGGTCAGCCCCAGCATTTT
V gene: TRBV19; J gene: TRBJ2-7; D gene: TRBD1; CDR3 length: 13; clone size: .; CDR3 protein: CASSIKGAYEQYF; CDR3 DNA: TGTGCCAGCAGTATCAAGGGGGCTTACGAGCAGTACTTC
V gene: TRBV9; J gene: TRBJ2-4; D gene: TRBD1; CDR3 length: 15; clone size: .; CDR3 protein: CASSSTDRGENIQYF; CDR3 DNA: TGTGCCAGCAGCTCCACGGACAGGGGAGAAAACATTCAGTACTTC
V gene: TRBV6-5; J gene: TRBJ1-1; D gene: .; CDR3 length: 15; clone size: .; CDR3 protein: CASSYSWGGNTEAFF; CDR3 DNA: TGTGCCAGCAGTTACTCATGGGGGGGGAACACTGAAGCTTTCTTT
V gene: TRBV15; J gene: TRBJ2-5; D gene: .; CDR3 length: 14; clone size: .; CDR3 protein: CATSRDLAVETQYF; CDR3 DNA: TGTGCCACCAGCAGAGATCTGGCAGTGGAGACCCAGTACTTC
V gene: TRBV27; J gene: TRBJ1-2; D gene: .; CDR3 length: 11; clone size: few; CDR3 protein: CASSGRYGYTF; CDR3 DNA: TGTGCCAGCAGTGGCCGATATGGCTACACCTTC
V gene: TRBV28; J gene: TRBJ1-1; D gene: .; CDR3 length: 14; clone size: .; CDR3 protein: CASSFYGGNTEAFF; CDR3 DNA: TGTGCCAGCAGTTTTTACGGGGGGAACACTGAAGCTTTCTTT
V gene: TRBV11-2; J gene: TRBJ1-4; D gene: .; CDR3 length: 13; clone size: .; CDR3 protein: CASSLDVKGQLFF; CDR3 DNA: TGTGCCAGCAGCTTAGATGTCAAGGGGCAACTGTTTTTT
V gene: TRBV28; J gene: TRBJ2-7; D gene: .; CDR3 length: 13; clone size: .; CDR3 protein: CASSLSGLYEQYF; CDR3 DNA: TGTGCCAGCAGTTTGTCAGGGCTCTACGAGCAGTACTTC
V gene: TRBV6-5; J gene: TRBJ1-2; D gene: .; CDR3 length: 13; clone size: .; CDR3 protein: CASSYVQGNRYTF; CDR3 DNA: TGTGCCAGCAGTTACGTCCAGGGGAATCGCTACACCTTC
V gene: TRBV28; J gene: TRBJ2-4; D gene: .; CDR3 length: 15; clone size: .; CDR3 protein: CASSTGTVAKNIQYF; CDR3 DNA: TGTGCCAGCAGTACAGGGACGGTGGCCAAAAACATTCAGTACTTC
V gene: TRBV14; J gene: TRBJ2-6; D gene: .; CDR3 length: 18; clone size: .; CDR3 protein: CASSSNRERESGANVLTF; CDR3 DNA: TGTGCCAGCAGCTCTAACAGGGAAAGGGAGTCAGGGGCCAACGTCCTGACTTTC